This record concerns one T cell receptor (beta chain) sequence. Germline V gives CDR1 MNHEY, CDR2 SVGAGI. This CDR3 has 15 residues. Trimming at V came to 10 bases and at J to 0 bases, leaving 6 bases not matched to a gene. In the original analysis: Using reference gene primer amplification, nucleated cell counts were estimated. Clones were read by immunoSEQ multiplex PCR, and TCRdb kept only the in-frame ones, dropping some. For V, J and clone size, that table is used; D and trimming come from the DNA. Here the sample spans 75,000 to 80,000 clones, 70% to 90% being singletons. The data were taken from a study of blood T cell repertoires in COVID-19. For the study at large: Samples representing acute and convalescent COVID-19 were sourced from the United States, Italy and Spain. T cells, B-cell-depleted T cells, or PBMCs supplied cDNA or gDNA.

The chain carries TRBV6-5 and TRBJ1-5; 10 nucleotides agree with TRBD1. Sequencing input: peripheral blood. This clonotype was sampled from a human donor in a cohort sampled during active COVID-19. For the CDR3, the DNA is TGTGCCACCTTGGGACAGGGGTATAGCAATCAGCCCCAGCATTTT. Translating gives CATLGQGYSNQPQHF.